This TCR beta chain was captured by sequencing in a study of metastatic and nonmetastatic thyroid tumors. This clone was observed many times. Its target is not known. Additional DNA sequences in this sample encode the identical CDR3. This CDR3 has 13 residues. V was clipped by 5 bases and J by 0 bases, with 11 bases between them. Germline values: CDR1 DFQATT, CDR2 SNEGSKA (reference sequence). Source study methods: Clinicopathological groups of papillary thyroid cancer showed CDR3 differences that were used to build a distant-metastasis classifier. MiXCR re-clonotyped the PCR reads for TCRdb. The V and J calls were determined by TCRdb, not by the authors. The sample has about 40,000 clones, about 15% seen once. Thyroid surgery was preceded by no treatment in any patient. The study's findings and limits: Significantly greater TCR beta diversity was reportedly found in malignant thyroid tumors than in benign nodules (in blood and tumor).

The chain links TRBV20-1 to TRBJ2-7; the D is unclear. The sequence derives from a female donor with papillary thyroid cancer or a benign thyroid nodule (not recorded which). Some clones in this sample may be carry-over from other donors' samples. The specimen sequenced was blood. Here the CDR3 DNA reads TGCAGTGCTCCCGGGTCCGTCTCCTACGAGCAGTACTTC. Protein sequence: CSAPGSVSYEQYF.